This paragraph covers one T cell receptor beta chain sequence. These data are taken from a study of blood T cell repertoires in COVID-19. At the level of the study: There were acute and convalescent COVID-19 samples, and they came from the United States, Italy and Spain. The analysed material was cDNA or gDNA that came from T cells, B-cell-depleted T cells, or PBMCs.

As originally analysed: The assay estimated nucleated cells by amplifying reference gene primers. Assay used: immunoSEQ multiplex PCR; TCRdb lists only in-frame clones, some missing. The V and J calls and clone size come from that table; D and trimming were worked out from the DNA. The sample has about 64,000 clones; approximately 91% are singletons. This TCR was sampled from a human donor in a cohort sampled during active COVID-19. Sequences were obtained from peripheral blood.

In DNA form, the CDR3 reads TGTGCCAGCAGCATCGACTCAGGACTCACAGATACGCAGTATTTT. It translates to CASSIDSGLTDTQYF. The rearrangement uses TRBV6-4 and TRBJ2-3; tentatively, D is TRBD2 (5 bases). This CDR3 comprises 15 residues. Germline values: CDR1 MRHNA, CDR2 SNTAGT. V shed 6 bases and J shed 2 bases, with 15 bases lying between them.